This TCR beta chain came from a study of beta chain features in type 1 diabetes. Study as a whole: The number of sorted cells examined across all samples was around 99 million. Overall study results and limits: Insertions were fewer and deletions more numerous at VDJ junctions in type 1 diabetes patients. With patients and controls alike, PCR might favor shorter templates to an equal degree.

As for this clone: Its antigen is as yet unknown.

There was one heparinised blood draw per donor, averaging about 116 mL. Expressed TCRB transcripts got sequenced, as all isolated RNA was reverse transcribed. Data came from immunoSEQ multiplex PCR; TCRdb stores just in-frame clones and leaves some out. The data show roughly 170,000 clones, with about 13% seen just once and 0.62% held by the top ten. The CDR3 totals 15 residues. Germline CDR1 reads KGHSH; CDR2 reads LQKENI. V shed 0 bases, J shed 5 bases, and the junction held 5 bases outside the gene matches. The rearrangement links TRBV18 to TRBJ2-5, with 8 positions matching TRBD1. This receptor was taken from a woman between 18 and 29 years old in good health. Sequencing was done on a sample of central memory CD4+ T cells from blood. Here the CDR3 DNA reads TGTGCCAGCTCACCACCTGTGACAGGGGTGGAGACCCAGTACTTC. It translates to CASSPPVTGVETQYF.